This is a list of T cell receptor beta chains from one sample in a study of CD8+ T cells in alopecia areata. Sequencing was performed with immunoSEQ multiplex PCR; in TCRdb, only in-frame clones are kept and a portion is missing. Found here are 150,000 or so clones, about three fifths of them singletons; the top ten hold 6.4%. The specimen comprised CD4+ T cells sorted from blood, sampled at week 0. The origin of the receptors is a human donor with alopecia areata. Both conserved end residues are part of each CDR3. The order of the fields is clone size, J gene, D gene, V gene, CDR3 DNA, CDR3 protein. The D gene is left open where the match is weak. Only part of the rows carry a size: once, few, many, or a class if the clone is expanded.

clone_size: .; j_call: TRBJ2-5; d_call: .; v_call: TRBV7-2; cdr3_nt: TGTGCCAGCAGCCCCCCCGGAGAGACCCAGTACTTC; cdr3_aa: CASSPPGETQYF
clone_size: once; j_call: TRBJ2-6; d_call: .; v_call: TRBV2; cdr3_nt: TGTGCCAGCCGGTCTGGGGCCAACGTCCTGACTTTC; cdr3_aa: CASRSGANVLTF
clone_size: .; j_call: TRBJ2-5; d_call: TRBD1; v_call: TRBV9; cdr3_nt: TGTGCCAGCAGCCCTAGACAGGGGCAAGAGACCCAGTACTTC; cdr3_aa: CASSPRQGQETQYF
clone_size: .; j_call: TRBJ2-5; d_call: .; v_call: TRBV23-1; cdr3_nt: TGCGCCAGAGTGGAGACCCAGTACTTC; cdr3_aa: CARVETQYF
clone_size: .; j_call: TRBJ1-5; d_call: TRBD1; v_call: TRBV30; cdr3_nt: TGTGCCTGCGAAGACAGGGGGCAAGGCAATCAGCCCCAGCATTTT; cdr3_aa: CACEDRGQGNQPQHF
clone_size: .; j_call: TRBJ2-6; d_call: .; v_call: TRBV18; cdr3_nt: TGTGCCAGCTCATCAGAGTCTGGGGCCAACGTCCTGACTTTC; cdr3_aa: CASSSESGANVLTF
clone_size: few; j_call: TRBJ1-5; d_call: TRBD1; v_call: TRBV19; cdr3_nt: TGTGCCAGTAGACGGGGGACAGGGAGCAATCAGCCCCAGCATTTT; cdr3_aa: CASRRGTGSNQPQHF
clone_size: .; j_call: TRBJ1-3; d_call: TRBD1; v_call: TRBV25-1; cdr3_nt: TGTGCCAGCAGGTCTTCAGGGGGCCTCGGAAACACCATATATTTT; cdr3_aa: CASRSSGGLGNTIYF
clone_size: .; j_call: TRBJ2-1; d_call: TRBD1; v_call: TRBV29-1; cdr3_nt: TGCAGCGTTGAAAGAGTTACAGGGGGTTGGGCTGAGCAGTTCTTC; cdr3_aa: CSVERVTGGWAEQFF
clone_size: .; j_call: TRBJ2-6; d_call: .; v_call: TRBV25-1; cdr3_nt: TGTGCCAGCACCGGCCGGAGCTCTGGGGCCAACGTCCTGACTTTC; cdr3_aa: CASTGRSSGANVLTF
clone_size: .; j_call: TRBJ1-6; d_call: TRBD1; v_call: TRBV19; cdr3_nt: TGTGCCACCCGACAGGGAAACTATAATTCACCCCTCCACTTT; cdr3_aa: CATRQGNYNSPLHF
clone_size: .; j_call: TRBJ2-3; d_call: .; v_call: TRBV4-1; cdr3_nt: TGCGCCAGCAGCCAAGCCCTAGCACCTAGCACAGATACGCAGTATTTT; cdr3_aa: CASSQALAPSTDTQYF
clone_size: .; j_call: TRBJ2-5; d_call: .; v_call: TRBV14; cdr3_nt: TGTGCCAGCAGCCTACAGGACCAAGAGACCCAGTACTTC; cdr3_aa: CASSLQDQETQYF
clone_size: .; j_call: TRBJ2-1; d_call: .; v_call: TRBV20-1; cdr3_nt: TGCAGCGCCTCGGGGGACAATGAGCAGTTCTTC; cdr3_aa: CSASGDNEQFF
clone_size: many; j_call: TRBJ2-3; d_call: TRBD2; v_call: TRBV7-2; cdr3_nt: TGTGCCAGCAGCTTAATGGGAGGGGGCACAGATACGCAGTATTTT; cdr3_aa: CASSLMGGGTDTQYF
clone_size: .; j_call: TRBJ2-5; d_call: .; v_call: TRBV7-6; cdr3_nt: TGTGCCAGCAGCTTAAATCAGGAGGGAGAGACCCAGTACTTC; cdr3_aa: CASSLNQEGETQYF
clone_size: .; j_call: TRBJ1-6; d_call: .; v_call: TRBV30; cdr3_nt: TGTGCCTGGAGTGCCCTGAGGGGGGGATCACCCCTCCACTTT; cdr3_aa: CAWSALRGGSPLHF
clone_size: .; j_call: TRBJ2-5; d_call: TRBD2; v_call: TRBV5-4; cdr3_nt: TGTGCCAGCGGAACCGGGACTAAAGAGACCCAGTACTTC; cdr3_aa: CASGTGTKETQYF
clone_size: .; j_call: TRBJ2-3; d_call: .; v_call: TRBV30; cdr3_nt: TGTGCCTGGAGTGCAGGGACACCAGATACGCAGTATTTT; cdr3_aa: CAWSAGTPDTQYF
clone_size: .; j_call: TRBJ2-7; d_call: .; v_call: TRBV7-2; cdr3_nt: TGTGCCAGCAATGCCAGGACAACCAAGGCGTACGAGCAGTACTTC; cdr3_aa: CASNARTTKAYEQYF
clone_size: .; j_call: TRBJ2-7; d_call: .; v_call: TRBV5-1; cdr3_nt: TGCGCCAGCAGCGGAACCCTAGGACAGCTCTACTACGAGCAGTACTTC; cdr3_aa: CASSGTLGQLYYEQYF
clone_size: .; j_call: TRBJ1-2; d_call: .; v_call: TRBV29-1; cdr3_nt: TGCAGCGTTGAAGCCGAGTGGGGTGGCTACACCTTC; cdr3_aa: CSVEAEWGGYTF
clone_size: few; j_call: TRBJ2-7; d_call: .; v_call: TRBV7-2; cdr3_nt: TGTGCCAGCAGAGAAGGGGGTTCGGGCTACGAGCAGTACTTC; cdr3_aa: CASREGGSGYEQYF
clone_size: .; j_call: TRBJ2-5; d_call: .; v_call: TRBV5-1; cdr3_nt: TGCGCCAGCAGCTTGGCTCCCCCCGGCGCCCAAGAGACCCAGTACTTC; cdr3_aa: CASSLAPPGAQETQYF
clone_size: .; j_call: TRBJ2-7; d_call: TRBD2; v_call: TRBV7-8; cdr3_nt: TGTGCCAGCAGCTTAGGGTCTAGCGGGGGGGCCTACGAGCAGTACTTC; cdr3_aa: CASSLGSSGGAYEQYF
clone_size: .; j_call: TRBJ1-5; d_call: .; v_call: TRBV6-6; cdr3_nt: TGTGCCACCCAGTTGGACCGGAGGGGAAGCAATCAGCCCCAGCATTTT; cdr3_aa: CATQLDRRGSNQPQHF
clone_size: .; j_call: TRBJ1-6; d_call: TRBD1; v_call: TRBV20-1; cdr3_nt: TGCAGTGGGACAGGGGACACCCTCCACTTT; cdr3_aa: CSGTGDTLHF
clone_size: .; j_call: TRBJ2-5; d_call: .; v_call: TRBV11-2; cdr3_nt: TGTGCCAGCAGCTTATATTCGAGGGCCCAAGAGACCCAGTACTTC; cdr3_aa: CASSLYSRAQETQYF
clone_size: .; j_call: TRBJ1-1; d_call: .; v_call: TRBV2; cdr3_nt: TGTGCCAGCAGTGAAAGGGCAGGAACTGGTGCTTTCTTT; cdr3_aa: CASSERAGTGAFF
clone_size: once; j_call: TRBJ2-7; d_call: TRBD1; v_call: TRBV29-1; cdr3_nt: TGCAGCGCTATTAACAGGGGACCACCTAACTACGAGCAGTACTTC; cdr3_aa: CSAINRGPPNYEQYF
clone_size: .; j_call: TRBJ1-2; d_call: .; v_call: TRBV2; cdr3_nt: TGTGCCAGCCGAGGAACACAGACTAACTATGGCTACACCTTC; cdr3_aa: CASRGTQTNYGYTF
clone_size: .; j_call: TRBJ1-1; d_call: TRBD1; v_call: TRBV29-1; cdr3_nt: TGCAGCGTCGAGGACAGGACGAACACTGAAGCTTTCTTT; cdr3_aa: CSVEDRTNTEAFF
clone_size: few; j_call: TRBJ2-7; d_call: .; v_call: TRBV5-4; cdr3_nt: TGTGCCAGCAGCCTTTACGGCTACGAGCAGTACTTC; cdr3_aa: CASSLYGYEQYF
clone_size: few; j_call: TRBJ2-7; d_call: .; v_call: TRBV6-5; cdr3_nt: TGTGCCAGCAGTTACTCCACCGGGACCCTAGCAAACGAGCAGTACTTC; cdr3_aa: CASSYSTGTLANEQYF
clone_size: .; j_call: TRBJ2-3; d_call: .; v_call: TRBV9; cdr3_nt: TGTGCCAGCAGCACCGGACTGGGGGGAAGCACAGATACGCAGTATTTT; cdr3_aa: CASSTGLGGSTDTQYF
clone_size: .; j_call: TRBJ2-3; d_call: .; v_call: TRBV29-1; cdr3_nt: TGCAGCGTTGAACGGCGAAGGGCAAGCACAGATACGCAGTATTTT; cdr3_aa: CSVERRRASTDTQYF